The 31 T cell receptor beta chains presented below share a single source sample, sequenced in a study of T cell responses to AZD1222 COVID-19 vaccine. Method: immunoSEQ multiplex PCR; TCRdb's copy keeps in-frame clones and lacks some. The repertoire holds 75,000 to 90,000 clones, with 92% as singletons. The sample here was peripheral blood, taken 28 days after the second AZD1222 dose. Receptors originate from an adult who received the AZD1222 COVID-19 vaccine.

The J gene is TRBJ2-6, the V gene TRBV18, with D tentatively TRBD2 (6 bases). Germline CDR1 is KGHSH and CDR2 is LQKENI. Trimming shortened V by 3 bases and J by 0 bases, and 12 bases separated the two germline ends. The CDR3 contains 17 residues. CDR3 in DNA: TGTGCCAGCTCACCGAATTACGGGAGCTCTGGGGCCAACGTCCTGACTTTC. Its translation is CASSPNYGSSGANVLTF.

CDR3 nucleotide sequence: TGTGCCAGCAGCTTACTAGCGGTTAGCACAGATACGCAGTATTTT. Translation gives CASSLLAVSTDTQYF. J is TRBJ2-3 and V is TRBV7-3; 7 bases line up with TRBD2. With 2 bases clipped from V and 0 bases from J, the junction kept 2 bases outside the gene matches. Germline assignment: CDR1 SGHTA and CDR2 FQGTGA. The CDR3 totals 15 residues.

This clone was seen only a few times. The CDR3 nucleotides are TGTGCCAGCAGCAAATTGGACCCGGGGGAAAAACTGTTTTTT. This translates into CASSKLDPGEKLFF. The rearrangement joins TRBV21-1 to TRBJ1-4. TRBV21-1 has pseudogene status. CDR3 length: 14 residues.

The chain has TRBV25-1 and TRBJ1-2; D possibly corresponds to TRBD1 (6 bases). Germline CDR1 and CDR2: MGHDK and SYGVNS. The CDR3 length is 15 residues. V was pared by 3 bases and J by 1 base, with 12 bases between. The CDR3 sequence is CASSETTGGNYGYTF. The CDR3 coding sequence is TGTGCCAGCAGTGAGACGACAGGTGGTAACTATGGCTACACCTTC.

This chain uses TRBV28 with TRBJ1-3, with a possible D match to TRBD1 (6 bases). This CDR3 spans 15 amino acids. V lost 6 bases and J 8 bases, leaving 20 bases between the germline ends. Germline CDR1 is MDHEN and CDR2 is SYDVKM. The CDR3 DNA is TGTGCCAGCAGACAGGCTGGGGGCTCCGGCGACACCATATATTTT. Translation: CASRQAGGSGDTIYF.

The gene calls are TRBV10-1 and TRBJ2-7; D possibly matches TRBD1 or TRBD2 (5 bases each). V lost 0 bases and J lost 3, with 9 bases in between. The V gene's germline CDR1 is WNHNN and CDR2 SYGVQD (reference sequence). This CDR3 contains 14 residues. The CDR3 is CASSESGRNYEQYF. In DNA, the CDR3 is TGCGCCAGCAGTGAGTCGGGACGGAACTACGAGCAGTACTTC.

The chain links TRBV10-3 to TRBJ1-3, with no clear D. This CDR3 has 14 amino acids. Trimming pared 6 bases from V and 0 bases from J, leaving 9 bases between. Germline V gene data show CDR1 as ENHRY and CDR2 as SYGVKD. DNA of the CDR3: TGTGCCATCAGAGTTTCCAACTCTGGAAACACCATATATTTT. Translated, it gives CAIRVSNSGNTIYF.

The CDR3 DNA sequence: TGTGCCAGCAGTACAGACCAGGGGTCCTACAATGAGCAGTTCTTC. Its protein is CASSTDQGSYNEQFF. The chain is built from TRBV7-2 and TRBJ2-1, with D maybe TRBD1 (6 bases). CDR3 length equals 15 residues. Germline V gives CDR1 SGHTA, CDR2 FQGNSA. Deletions cut 6 bases from V and 1 base from J, with 13 bases between.

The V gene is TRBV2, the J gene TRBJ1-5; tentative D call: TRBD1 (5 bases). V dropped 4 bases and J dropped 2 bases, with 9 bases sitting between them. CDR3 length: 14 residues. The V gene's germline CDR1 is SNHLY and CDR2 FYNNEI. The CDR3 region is CASSVQGRNQPQHF. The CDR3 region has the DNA TGTGCCAGCAGTGTCCAGGGACGCAATCAGCCCCAGCATTTT.

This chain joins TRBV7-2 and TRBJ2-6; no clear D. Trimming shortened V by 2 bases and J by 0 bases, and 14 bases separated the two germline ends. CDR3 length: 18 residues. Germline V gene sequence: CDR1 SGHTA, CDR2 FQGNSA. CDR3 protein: CASSLNPIGSSGANVLTF. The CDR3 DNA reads TGTGCCAGCAGCTTAAATCCCATAGGAAGCTCTGGGGCCAACGTCCTGACTTTC.

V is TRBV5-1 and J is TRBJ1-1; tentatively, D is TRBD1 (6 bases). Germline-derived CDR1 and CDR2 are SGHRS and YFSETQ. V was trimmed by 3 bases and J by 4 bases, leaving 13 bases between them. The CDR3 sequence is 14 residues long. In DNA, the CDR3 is TGCGCCAGCAGCTCACAGGGAGGGAGCACTGAAGCTTTCTTT. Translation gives CASSSQGGSTEAFF.

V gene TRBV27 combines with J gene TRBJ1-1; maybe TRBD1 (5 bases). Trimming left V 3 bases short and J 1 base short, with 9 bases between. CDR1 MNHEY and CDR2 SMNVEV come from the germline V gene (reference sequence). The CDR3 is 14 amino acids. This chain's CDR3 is CASSLGHQNTEAFF. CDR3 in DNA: TGTGCCAGCAGTTTGGGGCACCAGAACACTGAAGCTTTCTTT.

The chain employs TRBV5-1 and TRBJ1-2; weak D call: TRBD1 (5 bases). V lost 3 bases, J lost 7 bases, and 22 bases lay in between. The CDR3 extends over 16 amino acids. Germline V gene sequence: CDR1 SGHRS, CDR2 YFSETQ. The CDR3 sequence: CASSSDGTPRGPGYTF. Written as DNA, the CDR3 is TGCGCCAGCAGCTCCGATGGGACGCCCCGGGGACCTGGCTACACCTTC.

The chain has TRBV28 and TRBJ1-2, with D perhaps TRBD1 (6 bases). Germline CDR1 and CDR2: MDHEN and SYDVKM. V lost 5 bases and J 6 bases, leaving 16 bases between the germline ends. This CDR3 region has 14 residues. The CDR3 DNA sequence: TGTGCCAGCAGTGACGATGCAGGGGTTGATGGCTACACCTTC. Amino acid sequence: CASSDDAGVDGYTF.

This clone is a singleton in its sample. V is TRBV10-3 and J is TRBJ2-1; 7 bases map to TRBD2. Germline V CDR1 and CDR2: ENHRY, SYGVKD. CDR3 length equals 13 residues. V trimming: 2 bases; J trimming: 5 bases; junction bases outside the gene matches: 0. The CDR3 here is CAISEAGDNEQFF. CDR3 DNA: TGTGCCATCAGTGAGGCGGGGGACAATGAGCAGTTCTTC.

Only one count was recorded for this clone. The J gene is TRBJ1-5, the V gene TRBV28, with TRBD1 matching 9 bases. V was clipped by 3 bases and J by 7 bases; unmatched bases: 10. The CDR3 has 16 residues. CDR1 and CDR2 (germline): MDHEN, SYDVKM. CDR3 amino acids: CASSFGGQGGFQPQHF. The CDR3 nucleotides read TGTGCCAGCAGTTTTGGGGGACAGGGTGGATTCCAGCCCCAGCATTTT.

The CDR3: CASSPPGTGGDGRAEAFF. The CDR3 DNA follows: TGTGCCAGCAGCCCTCCCGGGACAGGGGGCGATGGTAGGGCTGAAGCTTTCTTT. V and J are TRBV9 and TRBJ1-1; TRBD1 matches at 12 bases. The germline gives CDR1 SGDLS, CDR2 YYNGEE. V shed 4 bases, J shed 6 bases, and the junction held 16 bases outside the gene matches. CDR3 length: 18 amino acids.

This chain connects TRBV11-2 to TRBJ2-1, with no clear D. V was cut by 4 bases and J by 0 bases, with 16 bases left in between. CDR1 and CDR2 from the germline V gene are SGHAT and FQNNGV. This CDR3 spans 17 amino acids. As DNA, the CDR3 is TGTGCCAGCAGCTCTCTCATCGTCCGCTACTCCTACAATGAGCAGTTCTTC. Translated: CASSSLIVRYSYNEQFF.

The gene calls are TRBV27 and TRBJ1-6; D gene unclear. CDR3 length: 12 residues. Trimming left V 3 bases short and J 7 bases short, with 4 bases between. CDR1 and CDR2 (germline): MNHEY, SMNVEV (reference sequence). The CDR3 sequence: CASSFGNSPLHF. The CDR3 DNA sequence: TGTGCCAGCAGTTTTGGGAATTCACCCCTCCACTTT.

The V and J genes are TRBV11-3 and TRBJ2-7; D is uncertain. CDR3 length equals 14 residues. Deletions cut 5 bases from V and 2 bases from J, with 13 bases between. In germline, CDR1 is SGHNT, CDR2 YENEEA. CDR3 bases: TGTGCCAGCAGCCCTGGGCGAGACACCTACGAGCAGTACTTC. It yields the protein CASSPGRDTYEQYF. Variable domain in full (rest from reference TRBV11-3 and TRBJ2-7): EAGVVQSPRYKIIEKKQPVAFWCNPISGHNTLYWYLQNLGQGPELLIRYENEEAVDDSQLPKDRFSAERLKGVDSTLKIQPAELGDSAVYLCASSPGRDTYEQYFGPGTRLTVT.

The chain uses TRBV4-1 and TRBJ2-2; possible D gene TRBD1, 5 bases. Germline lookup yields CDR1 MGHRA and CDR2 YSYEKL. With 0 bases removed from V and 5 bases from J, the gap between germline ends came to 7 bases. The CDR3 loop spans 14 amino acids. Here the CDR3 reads CASSQDRGTGELFF. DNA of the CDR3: TGCGCCAGCAGCCAAGATAGGGGAACCGGGGAGCTGTTTTTT.

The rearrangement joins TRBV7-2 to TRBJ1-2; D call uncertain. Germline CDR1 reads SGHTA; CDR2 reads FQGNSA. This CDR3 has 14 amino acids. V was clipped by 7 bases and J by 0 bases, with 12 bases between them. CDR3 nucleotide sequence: TGTGCCAGCACCGTCGGGTCAGCTAACTATGGCTACACCTTC. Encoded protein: CASTVGSANYGYTF.

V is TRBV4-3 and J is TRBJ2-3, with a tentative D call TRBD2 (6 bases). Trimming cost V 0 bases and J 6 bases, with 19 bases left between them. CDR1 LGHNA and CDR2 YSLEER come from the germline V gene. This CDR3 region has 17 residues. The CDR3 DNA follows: TGCGCCAGCAGCCAAGATAGGTCAGCTGGAGGAGGGGATACGCAGTATTTT. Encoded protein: CASSQDRSAGGGDTQYF.

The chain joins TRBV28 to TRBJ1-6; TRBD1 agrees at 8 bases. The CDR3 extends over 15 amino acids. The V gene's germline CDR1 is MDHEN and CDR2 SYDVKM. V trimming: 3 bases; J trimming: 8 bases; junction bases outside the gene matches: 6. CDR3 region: CASSFRRTGHSPLHF. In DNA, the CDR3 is TGTGCCAGCAGTTTCCGACGGACAGGGCATTCACCCCTCCACTTT.

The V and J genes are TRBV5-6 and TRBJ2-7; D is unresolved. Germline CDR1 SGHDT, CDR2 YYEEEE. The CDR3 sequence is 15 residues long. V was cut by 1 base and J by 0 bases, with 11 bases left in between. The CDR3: CASSLLRDRSYEQYF. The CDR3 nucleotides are TGTGCCAGCAGCTTGTTACGCGACCGCTCCTACGAGCAGTACTTC.

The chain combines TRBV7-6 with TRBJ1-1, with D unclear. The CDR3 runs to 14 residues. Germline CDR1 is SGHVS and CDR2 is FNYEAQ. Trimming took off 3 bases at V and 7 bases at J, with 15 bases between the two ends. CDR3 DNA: TGTGCCAGCAGCTTGCGTAATGAGGGATTTGAAGCTTTCTTT. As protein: CASSLRNEGFEAFF.

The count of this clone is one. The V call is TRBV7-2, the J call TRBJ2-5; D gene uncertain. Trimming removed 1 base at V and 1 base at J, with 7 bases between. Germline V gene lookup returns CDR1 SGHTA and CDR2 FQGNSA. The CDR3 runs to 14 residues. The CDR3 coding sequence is TGTGCCAGCAGCTTAGGACATTTCCAAGAGACCCAGTACTTC. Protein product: CASSLGHFQETQYF.

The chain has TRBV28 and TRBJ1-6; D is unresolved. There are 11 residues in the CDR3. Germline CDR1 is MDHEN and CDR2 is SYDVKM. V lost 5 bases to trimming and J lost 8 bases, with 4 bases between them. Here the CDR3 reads CASSGDSPLHF. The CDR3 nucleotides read TGTGCCAGCAGTGGGGATTCACCCCTCCACTTT.

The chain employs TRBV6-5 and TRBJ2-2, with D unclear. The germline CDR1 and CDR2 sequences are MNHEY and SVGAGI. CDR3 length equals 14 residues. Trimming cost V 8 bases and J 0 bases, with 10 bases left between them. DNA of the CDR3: TGTGCCAGCTGCAGGAGTACGAACACCGGGGAGCTGTTTTTT. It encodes CASCRSTNTGELFF.

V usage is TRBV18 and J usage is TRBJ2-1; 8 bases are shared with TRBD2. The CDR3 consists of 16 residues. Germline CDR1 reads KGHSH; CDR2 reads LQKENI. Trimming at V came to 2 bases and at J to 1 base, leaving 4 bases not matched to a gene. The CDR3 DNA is TGTGCCAGCTCACCAAGCGGGAGACATTCCTACAATGAGCAGTTCTTC. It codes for CASSPSGRHSYNEQFF.

CDR3 sequence: CAWNFGALRSSYNSPLHF. Here the CDR3 DNA reads TGTGCCTGGAACTTCGGGGCCCTCCGGAGCTCCTATAATTCACCCCTCCACTTT. The chain uses TRBV30 and TRBJ1-6; TRBD1 might be the D (5 bases). Trimming cost V 4 bases and J 0 bases, with 19 bases left between them. CDR3 length equals 18 residues. Germline V lookup: CDR1 GTSNPN, CDR2 SVGIG (reference sequence).